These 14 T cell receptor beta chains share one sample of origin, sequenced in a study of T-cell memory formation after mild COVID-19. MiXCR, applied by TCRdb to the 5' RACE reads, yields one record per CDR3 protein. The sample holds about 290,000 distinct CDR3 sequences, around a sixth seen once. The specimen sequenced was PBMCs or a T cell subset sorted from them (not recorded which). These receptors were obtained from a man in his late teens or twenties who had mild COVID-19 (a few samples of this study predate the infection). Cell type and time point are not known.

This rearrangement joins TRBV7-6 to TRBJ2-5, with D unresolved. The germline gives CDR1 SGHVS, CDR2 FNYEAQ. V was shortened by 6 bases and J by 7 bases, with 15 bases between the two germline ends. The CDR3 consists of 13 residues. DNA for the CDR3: TGTGCCAGCAGTCCCGGCGGTCCGGGGACCCAGTACTTC. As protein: CASSPGGPGTQYF.

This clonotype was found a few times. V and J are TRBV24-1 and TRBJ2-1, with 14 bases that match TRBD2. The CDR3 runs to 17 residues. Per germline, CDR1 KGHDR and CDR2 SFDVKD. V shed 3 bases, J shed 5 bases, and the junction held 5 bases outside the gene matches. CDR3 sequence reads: CATSDPGLAGGHNEQFF. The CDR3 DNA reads TGTGCCACCAGTGATCCAGGACTAGCGGGGGGCCACAATGAGCAGTTCTTC.

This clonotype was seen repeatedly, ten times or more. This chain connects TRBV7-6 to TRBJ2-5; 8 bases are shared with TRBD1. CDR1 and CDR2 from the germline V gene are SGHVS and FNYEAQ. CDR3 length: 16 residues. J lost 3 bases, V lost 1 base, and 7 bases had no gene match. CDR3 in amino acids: CASSLVQGDIKETQYF. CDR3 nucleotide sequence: TGTGCCAGCAGCTTAGTACAGGGGGACATAAAAGAGACCCAGTACTTC.

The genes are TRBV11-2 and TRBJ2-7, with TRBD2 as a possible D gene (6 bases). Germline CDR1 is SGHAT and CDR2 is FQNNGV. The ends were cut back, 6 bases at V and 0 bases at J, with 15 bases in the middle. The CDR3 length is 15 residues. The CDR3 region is CASRVPGLSSYEQYF. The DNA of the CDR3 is TGTGCCAGCAGAGTACCGGGACTTAGCTCCTACGAGCAGTACTTC. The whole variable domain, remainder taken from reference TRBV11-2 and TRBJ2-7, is EAGVAQSPRYKIIEKRQSVAFWCNPISGHATLYWYQQILGQGPKLLIQFQNNGVVDDSQLPKDRFSAERLKGVDSTLKIQPAKLEDSAVYLCASRVPGLSSYEQYFGPGTRLTVT.

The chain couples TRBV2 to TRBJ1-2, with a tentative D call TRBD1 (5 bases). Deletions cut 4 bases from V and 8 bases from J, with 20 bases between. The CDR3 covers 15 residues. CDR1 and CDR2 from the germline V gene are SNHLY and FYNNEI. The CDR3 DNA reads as TGTGCCAGCAGTGGGGGGACTTCCATCTCGTGGGGCTACACCTTC. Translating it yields CASSGGTSISWGYTF.

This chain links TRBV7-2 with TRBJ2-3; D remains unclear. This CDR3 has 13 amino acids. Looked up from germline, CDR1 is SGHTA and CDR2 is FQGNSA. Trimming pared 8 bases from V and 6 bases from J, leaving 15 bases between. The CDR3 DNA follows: TGTGCCAGCCTCCCGCCTATGGCCGATACGCAGTATTTT. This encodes CASLPPMADTQYF.

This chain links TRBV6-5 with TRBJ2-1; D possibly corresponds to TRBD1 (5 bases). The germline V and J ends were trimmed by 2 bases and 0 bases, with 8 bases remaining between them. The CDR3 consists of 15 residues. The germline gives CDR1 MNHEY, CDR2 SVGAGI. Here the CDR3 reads CASSYGADSYNEQFF. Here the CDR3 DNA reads TGTGCCAGCAGTTACGGGGCGGACTCCTACAATGAGCAGTTCTTC.

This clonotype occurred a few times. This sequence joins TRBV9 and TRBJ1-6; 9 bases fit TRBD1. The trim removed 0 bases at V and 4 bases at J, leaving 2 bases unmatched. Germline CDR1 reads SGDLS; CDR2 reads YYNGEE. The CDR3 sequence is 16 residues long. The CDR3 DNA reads TGTGCCAGCAGCGTAGCGGGACAGGGTTATAATTCACCCCTCCACTTT. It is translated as CASSVAGQGYNSPLHF. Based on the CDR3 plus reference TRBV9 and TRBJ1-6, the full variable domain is DSGVTQTPKHLITATGQRVTLRCSPRSGDLSVYWYQQSLDQGLQFLIQYYNGEERAKGNILERFSAQQFPDLHSELNLSSLELGDSALYFCASSVAGQGYNSPLHFGNGTRLTVT.

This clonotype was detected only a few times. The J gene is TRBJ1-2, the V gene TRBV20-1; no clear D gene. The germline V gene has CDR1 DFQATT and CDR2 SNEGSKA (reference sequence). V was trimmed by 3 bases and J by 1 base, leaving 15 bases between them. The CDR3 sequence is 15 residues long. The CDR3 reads CSASKRPELNYGYTF. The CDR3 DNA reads TGCAGTGCTAGTAAGCGACCGGAACTTAACTATGGCTACACCTTC.

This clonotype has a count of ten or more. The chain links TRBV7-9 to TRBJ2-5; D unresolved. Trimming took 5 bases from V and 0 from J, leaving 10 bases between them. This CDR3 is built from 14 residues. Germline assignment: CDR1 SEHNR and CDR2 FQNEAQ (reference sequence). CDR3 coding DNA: TGTGCCAGCAGCCCGACATTGTACCAAGAGACCCAGTACTTC. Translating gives CASSPTLYQETQYF.

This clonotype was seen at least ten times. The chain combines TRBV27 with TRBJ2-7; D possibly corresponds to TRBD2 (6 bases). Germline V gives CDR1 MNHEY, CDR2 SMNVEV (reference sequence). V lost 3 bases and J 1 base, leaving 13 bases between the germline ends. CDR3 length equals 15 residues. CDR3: CASSFKAGGSYEQYV. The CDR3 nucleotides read TGTGCCAGCAGTTTTAAGGCCGGGGGATCCTACGAGCAGTACGTC.

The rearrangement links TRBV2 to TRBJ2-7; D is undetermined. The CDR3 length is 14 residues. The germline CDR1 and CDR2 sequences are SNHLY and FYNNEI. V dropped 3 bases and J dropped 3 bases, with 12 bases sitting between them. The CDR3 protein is CASSEVPQDYEQYV. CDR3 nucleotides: TGTGCCAGCAGTGAGGTCCCGCAGGACTACGAGCAGTACGTC.

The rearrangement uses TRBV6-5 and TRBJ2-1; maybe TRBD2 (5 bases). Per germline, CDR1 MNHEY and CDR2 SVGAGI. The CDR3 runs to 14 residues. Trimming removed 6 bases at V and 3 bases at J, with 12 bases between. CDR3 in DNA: TGTGCCAGCAGCCTCGGGGTGGGCTACAATGAGCAGTTCTTC. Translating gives CASSLGVGYNEQFF.

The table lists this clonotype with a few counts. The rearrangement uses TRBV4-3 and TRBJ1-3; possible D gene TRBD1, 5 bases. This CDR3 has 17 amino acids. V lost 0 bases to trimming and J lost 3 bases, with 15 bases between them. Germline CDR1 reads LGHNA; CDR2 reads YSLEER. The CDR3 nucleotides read TGCGCCAGCAGCCAAGATGTCAGGGAAAGCTTTGGAAACACCATATATTTT. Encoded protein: CASSQDVRESFGNTIYF.